This entry is about one T cell receptor (beta chain). Which antigen it targets is not known. Base qualities are not provided; no much larger clone lies one nucleotide away. The trial excluded patients who had a history of autoimmune disease or who were on systemic immunosuppression. Peripheral blood for TCR sequencing was drawn from every dose cohort at baseline, at cycle 4 day 1 and at cycle 7 day 1. Samples came from an open-label, multicenter, first-in-human phase I dose-escalation trial of ivuxolimab. Adults with locally advanced or metastatic melanoma, renal cell, hepatocellular, or head and neck squamous cell carcinoma were enrolled in the trial. CD4+ and CD8+ T cells were sorted separately from peripheral blood before TCR sequencing. Genomic DNA was extracted from sorted cells for sequencing of the TCRbeta CDR3 region. TCRbeta CDR3 regions were sequenced using the immunoSEQ Assay. The source is immuneACCESS, and TCRdb retained only in-frame sequences with V and J called. Part of the clones is not carried over; for the studies checked, unresolved V genes explain less than half of this, and the remainder is unexplained. The sample contains 80,000 or so clones, 89% of them found a single time. The ten largest clones add up to around 2.5% of the sample.

This entry comes from a study of OX40 agonist ivuxolimab in advanced cancers. Regarding the study in general: Ivuxolimab was an agonistic, fully human IgG2 monoclonal antibody directed against OX40 (CD134), a costimulatory receptor. Intravenous ivuxolimab was administered to patients every 2 weeks at six dose levels: 0.01, 0.1, 0.3, 1.5, 3 and 10 mg/kg. Of the approximately 50 dose-escalation patients, hepatocellular carcinoma was present in around 20, melanoma in about 15, renal cell carcinoma in 9 and head and neck cancer in 9. In the dose-escalation cohort, around four fifths of patients were male, and the mean age was roughly 56 years with a range of about 20 to 80. Patients were allowed to have had prior anti-PD-1, anti-PD-L1 or anti-CTLA-4 therapy, and roughly 40% of the dose-escalation patients had been treated with checkpoint inhibitors. Three dose-escalation patients achieved partial responses, one with hepatocellular carcinoma and two with cutaneous melanoma. The point of sequencing TCRbeta in the periphery was to test whether ivuxolimab changed TCR sequence diversity and drove clonal T-cell expansion. The monotherapy dose-escalation portion (N of about 47 patients) of the phase I ivuxolimab trial is reported in the paper. What the research found in general, with its limitations: Clonal expansion of both CD4+ and CD8+ blood T cells was observed from baseline to week 6 at doses 0.1 to 3.0 mg/kg. Antigen specificity was not determined for the clonally expanded peripheral T cells. Partial responders in the 0.1-3.0 mg/kg groups had among the lowest normalized peripheral clonal expansion, especially among CD8+ T cells. After ivuxolimab, expanded clones were on average more numerous among CD8+ T cells than among CD4+ T cells. Low levels of normalized T-cell clonal expansion were also seen in some patients who did not respond.

CDR1 SGHRS and CDR2 YFSETQ are derived from the germline V gene. From V the trimming removes 0 bases and from J it removes 0 bases, while the gene matches leave 5 bases of the junction unaccounted for. Taken from cysteine to phenylalanine, the CDR3 has 17 residues. Of all the DNA, just the CDR3 is kept, 51 bases in frame from base 1. The rearrangement combines TRBV5-1 with TRBJ2-1, with TRBD2 identical over 8 junction bases. The TCR was taken from an adult with an advanced solid tumor such as melanoma, head and neck, liver or kidney cancer. Sequencing was performed on CD4+ or CD8+ T cells sorted from blood, taken in a trial of the OX40 agonist ivuxolimab. The CDR3 in this case is CASSLAGRGVSYNEQFF. The nucleotides read TGCGCCAGCAGCTTGGCCGGGCGGGGGGTCTCCTACAATGAGCAGTTCTTC.